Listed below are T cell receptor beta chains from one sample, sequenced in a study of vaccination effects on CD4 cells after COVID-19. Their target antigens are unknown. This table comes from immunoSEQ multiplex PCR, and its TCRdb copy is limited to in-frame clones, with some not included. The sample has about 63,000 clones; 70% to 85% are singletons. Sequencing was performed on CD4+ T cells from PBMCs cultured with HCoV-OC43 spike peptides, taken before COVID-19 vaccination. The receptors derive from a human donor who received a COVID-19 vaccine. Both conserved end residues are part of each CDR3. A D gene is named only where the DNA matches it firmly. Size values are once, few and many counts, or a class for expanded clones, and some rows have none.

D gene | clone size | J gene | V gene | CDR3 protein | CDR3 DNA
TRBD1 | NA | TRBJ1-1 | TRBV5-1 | CASSLRQGQEDTEAFF | TGCGCCAGCAGCCTTCGACAGGGTCAGGAGGACACTGAAGCTTTCTTT
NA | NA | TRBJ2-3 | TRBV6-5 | CASSYRGANTDTQYF | TGTGCCAGCAGTTACAGGGGGGCCAACACAGATACGCAGTATTTT
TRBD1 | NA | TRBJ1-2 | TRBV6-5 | CASTGQSNYGYTF | TGTGCCAGCACGGGACAGTCTAACTATGGCTACACCTTC
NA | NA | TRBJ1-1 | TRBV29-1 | CTTARQGGEAFF | TGCACTACCGCAAGGCAGGGAGGAGAAGCTTTCTTT
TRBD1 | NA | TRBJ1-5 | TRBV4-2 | CASSQMDRESQPQHF | TGTGCCAGCAGCCAGATGGACAGGGAAAGTCAGCCCCAGCATTTT
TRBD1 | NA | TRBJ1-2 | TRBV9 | CASSAHHTTGKYGYTF | TGTGCCAGCAGCGCACACCACACGACAGGGAAATATGGCTACACCTTC
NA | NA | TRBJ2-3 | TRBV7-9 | CASSSTGTGDTQYF | TGTGCCAGCAGCTCGACGGGTACGGGGGATACGCAGTATTTT
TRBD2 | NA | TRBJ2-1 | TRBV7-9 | CASSLGLAGGRNEQFF | TGTGCCAGCAGCTTAGGGCTAGCGGGGGGGCGGAATGAGCAGTTCTTC
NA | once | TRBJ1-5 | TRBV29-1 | CSVDPLKARGGNQPQHF | TGCAGCGTTGACCCCCTCAAGGCCAGGGGAGGCAATCAGCCCCAGCATTTT
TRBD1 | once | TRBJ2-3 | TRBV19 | CASAGTGTDTQYF | TGTGCCAGCGCCGGGACAGGGACAGATACGCAGTATTTT
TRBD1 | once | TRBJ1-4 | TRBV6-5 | CASSYFQQGSNEKLFF | TGTGCCAGCAGTTATTTCCAACAGGGGTCTAATGAAAAACTGTTTTTT
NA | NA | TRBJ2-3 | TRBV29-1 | CSVRIQGRADTQYF | TGCAGCGTTCGGATCCAGGGTCGTGCAGATACGCAGTATTTT
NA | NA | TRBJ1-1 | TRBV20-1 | CSASPGGDTEAFF | TGCAGTGCTAGTCCGGGTGGGGACACTGAAGCTTTCTTT
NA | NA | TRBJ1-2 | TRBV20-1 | CSARFAYGYTF | TGCAGTGCTAGATTCGCGTATGGCTACACCTTC
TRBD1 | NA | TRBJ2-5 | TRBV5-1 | CASSYQRQGQETQYF | TGCGCCAGCAGTTACCAACGACAGGGGCAAGAGACCCAGTACTTC
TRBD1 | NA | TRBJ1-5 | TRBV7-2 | CASSLGQGMNQPQHF | TGTGCCAGCAGCTTAGGACAGGGGATGAATCAGCCCCAGCATTTT
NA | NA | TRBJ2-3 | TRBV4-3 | CASSQEWTPTDTQYF | TGCGCCAGCAGCCAAGAGTGGACACCCACAGATACGCAGTATTTT
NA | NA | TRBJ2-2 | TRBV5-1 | CASSLRTGNTGELFF | TGCGCCAGCAGCTTGAGGACTGGGAACACCGGGGAGCTGTTTTTT
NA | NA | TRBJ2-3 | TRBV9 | CASSTLTGTDTQYF | TGTGCCAGCAGCACTTTGACTGGTACAGATACGCAGTATTTT
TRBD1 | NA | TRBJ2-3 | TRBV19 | CASSIRQGADTQYF | TGTGCCAGTAGTATAAGACAGGGAGCAGATACGCAGTATTTT
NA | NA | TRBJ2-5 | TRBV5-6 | CASSFLGGETQYF | TGTGCCAGCAGCTTTTTAGGGGGGGAGACCCAGTACTTC
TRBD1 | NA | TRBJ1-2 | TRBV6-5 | CASSYSQGADGYTF | TGTGCCAGCAGTTACTCTCAGGGGGCGGATGGCTACACCTTC
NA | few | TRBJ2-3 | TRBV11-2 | CASSLGRSARTDTQYF | TGTGCCAGCAGCTTAGGACGGTCGGCCCGCACAGATACGCAGTATTTT
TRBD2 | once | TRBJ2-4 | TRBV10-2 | CASSGRGGEDIQYF | TGCGCCAGCAGTGGGCGGGGGGGAGAGGACATTCAGTACTTC
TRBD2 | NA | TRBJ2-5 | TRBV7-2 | CASSLRGGRETQYF | TGTGCCAGCAGCTTACGGGGGGGCCGGGAGACCCAGTACTTC
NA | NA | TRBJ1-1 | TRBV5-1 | CASSSPPTGNTEAFF | TGCGCCAGCAGCTCCCCCCCGACGGGAAACACTGAAGCTTTCTTT
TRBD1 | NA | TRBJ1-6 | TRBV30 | CAWRHRDRIDSPLHF | TGTGCCTGGAGGCACCGGGACAGGATAGATTCACCCCTCCACTTT
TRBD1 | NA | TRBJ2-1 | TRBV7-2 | CASSPGQGTVYNEQFF | TGTGCCAGCAGCCCCGGACAGGGGACTGTGTACAATGAGCAGTTCTTC
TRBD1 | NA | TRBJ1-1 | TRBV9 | CASSGQAYMNTEAFF | TGTGCCAGCTCAGGACAGGCGTACATGAACACTGAAGCTTTCTTT
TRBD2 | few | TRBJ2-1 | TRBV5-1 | CASSSHASGGGIPNEQFF | TGCGCCAGCAGCTCGCACGCTAGCGGGGGGGGAATTCCGAATGAGCAGTTCTTC
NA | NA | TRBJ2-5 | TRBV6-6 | CASSNAGTLGTQYF | TGTGCCAGCAGTAATGCCGGGACGCTGGGGACCCAGTACTTC
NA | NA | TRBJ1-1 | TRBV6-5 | CASFRPGTTEAFF | TGTGCCAGCTTCCGTCCCGGAACCACTGAAGCTTTCTTT
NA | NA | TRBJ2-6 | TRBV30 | CAWSGTSSGANVLTF | TGTGCCTGGAGCGGCACTAGCTCTGGGGCCAACGTCCTGACTTTC
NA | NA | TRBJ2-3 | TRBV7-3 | CASSLRDPGGPQYF | TGTGCCAGCAGCTTAAGGGACCCAGGTGGGCCGCAGTATTTT
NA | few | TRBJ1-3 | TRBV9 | CASSALAGGGNTIYF | TGTGCCAGCAGCGCCCTTGCCGGAGGCGGAAACACCATATATTTT
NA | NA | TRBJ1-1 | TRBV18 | CASSAGLGTEAFF | TGTGCCAGCTCTGCGGGCCTGGGGACTGAAGCTTTCTTT
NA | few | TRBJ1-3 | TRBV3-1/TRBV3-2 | CASSRGREAGNTIYF | TGTGCCAGCAGCCGCGGCAGGGAGGCGGGAAACACCATATATTTT
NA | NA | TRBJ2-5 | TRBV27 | CASSSLTRGTQYF | TGTGCCAGCAGTTCCCTGACTCGGGGGACCCAGTACTTC
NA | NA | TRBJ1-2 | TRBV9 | CASSVGPGKSGYTF | TGTGCCAGCAGCGTGGGTCCAGGGAAGAGTGGCTACACCTTC
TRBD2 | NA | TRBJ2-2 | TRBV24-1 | CATNGEGGELFF | TGTGCCACCAACGGGGAGGGCGGGGAGCTGTTTTTT
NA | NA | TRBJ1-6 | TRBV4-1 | CASSQSPLSSYNSPLHF | TGCGCCAGCAGCCAGAGCCCTCTTAGCTCCTATAATTCACCCCTCCACTTT
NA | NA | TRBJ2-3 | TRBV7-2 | CASSFVDSWVTDTQYF | TGTGCCAGCAGCTTTGTCGACTCATGGGTCACAGATACGCAGTATTTT
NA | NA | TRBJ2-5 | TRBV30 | CAWSAIHQETQYF | TGTGCCTGGAGTGCGATCCATCAAGAGACCCAGTACTTC
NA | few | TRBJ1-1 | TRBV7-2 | CASSLSPPTEAFF | TGTGCCAGCAGCTTGAGCCCTCCCACTGAAGCTTTCTTT
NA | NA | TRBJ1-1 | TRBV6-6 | CASSNRQGRNTEAFF | TGTGCCAGCAGCAACAGGCAGGGGAGAAACACTGAAGCTTTCTTT
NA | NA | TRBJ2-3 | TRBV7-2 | CASRPKDWGADTQYF | TGTGCCAGCAGACCTAAAGACTGGGGGGCAGATACGCAGTATTTT
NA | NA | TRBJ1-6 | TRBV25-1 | CASSDPAGGLNSPLHF | TGTGCCAGCAGTGATCCCGCCGGGGGGCTTAATTCACCCCTCCACTTT
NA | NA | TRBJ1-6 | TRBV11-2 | CASSLSGSSYNSPLHF | TGTGCCAGCAGCTTATCGGGCAGCTCCTATAATTCACCCCTCCACTTT
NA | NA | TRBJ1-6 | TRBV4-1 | CASSFWVAAVNNSPLHF | TGCGCCAGCAGCTTCTGGGTAGCAGCAGTCAATAATTCACCCCTCCACTTT
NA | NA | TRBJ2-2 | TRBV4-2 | CASSRTPGENTGELFF | TGTGCCAGCAGCCGAACCCCAGGGGAGAACACCGGGGAGCTGTTTTTT
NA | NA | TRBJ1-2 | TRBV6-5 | CASSRDGGIGFGYTF | TGTGCCAGCAGTCGGGACGGAGGTATCGGGTTTGGCTACACCTTC
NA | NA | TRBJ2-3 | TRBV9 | CASSVGRQSRTTDTQYF | TGTGCCAGCAGCGTAGGACGACAGAGTAGGACCACAGATACGCAGTATTTT
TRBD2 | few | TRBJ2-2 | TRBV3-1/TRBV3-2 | CASSQGGGRELFF | TGTGCCAGCAGCCAAGGGGGGGGACGGGAGCTGTTTTTT
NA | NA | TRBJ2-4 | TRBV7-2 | CASSLIRTTQGNIQYF | TGTGCCAGCAGCCTTATTAGGACAACCCAGGGAAACATTCAGTACTTC
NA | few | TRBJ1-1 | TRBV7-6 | CASSKNGQLNTEAFF | TGTGCCAGCAGCAAAAATGGACAATTGAACACTGAAGCTTTCTTT
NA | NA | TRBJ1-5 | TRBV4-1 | CASSPRGDQPQHF | TGCGCCAGCAGCCCTAGGGGGGATCAGCCCCAGCATTTT
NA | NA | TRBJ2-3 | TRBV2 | CASSAELGVRDTQYF | TGTGCCAGCAGTGCGGAACTTGGGGTTAGGGATACGCAGTATTTT
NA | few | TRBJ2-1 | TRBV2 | CASSDKTQGPQFF | TGTGCCAGCAGTGATAAGACCCAGGGCCCTCAGTTCTTC
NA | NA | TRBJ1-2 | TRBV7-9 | CASSLEVGTNYGYTF | TGTGCCAGCAGCTTAGAAGTTGGAACTAACTATGGCTACACCTTC